This T cell receptor beta chain originates from a study of blood T cell repertoires in COVID-19. Libraries were prepared by immunoSEQ multiplex PCR; TCRdb keeps only in-frame clonotypes and omits some of them. The sample holds a few hundred thousand clones, 84% seen once. CDR1 is SGHVS and CDR2 is FNYEAQ in the germline V gene. V lost 5 bases, J lost 4 bases, and 10 bases stayed unmatched. The CDR3 is 15 residues long. This chain joins TRBV7-6 and TRBJ2-7; 8 bases agree with TRBD1. This TCR was sampled from a woman aged 60-75 years who had recovered from COVID-19. Sequenced: peripheral blood. CDR3 amino acids: CASSPDRGNEYEQYF. The CDR3 DNA sequence: TGTGCCAGCAGCCCCGACAGGGGAAATGAGTACGAGCAGTACTTC.